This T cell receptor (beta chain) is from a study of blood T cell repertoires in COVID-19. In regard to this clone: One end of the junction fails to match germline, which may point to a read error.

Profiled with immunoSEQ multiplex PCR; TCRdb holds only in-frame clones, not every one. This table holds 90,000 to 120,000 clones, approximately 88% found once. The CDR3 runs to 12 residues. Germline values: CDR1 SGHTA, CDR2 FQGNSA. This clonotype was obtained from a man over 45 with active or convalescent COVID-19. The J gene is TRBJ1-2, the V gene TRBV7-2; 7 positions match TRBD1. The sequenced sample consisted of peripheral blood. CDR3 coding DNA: TGTGCCAGCAGCTCCGGACAGGCCGTAAAGTCCTTC. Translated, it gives CASSSGQAVKSF.